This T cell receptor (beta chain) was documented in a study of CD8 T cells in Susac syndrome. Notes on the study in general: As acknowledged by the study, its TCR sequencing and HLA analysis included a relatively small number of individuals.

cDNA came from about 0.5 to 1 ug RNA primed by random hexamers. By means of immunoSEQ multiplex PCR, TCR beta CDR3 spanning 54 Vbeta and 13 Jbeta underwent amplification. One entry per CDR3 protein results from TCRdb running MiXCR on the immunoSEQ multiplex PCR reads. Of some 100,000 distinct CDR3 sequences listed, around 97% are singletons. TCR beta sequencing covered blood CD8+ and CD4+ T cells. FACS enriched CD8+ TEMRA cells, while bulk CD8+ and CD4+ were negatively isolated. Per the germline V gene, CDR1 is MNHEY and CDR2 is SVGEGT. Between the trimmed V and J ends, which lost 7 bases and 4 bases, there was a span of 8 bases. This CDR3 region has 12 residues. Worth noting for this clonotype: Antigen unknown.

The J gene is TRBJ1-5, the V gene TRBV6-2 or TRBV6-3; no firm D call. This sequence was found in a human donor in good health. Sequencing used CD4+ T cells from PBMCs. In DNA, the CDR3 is TGTGCCAGCACTTCAAATAATCAGCCCCAGCATTTT. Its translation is CASTSNNQPQHF.